The 13 T cell receptor beta chains below were found in one sample sequenced in a study of T cell changes during pregnancy in multiple sclerosis. Sequenced by immunoSEQ multiplex PCR; TCRdb stores in-frame clones only, minus some. The profile shows 55,000 to 75,000 clones, around nine tenths of them singletons. The material was peripheral blood, obtained in the third trimester of pregnancy. The receptors stem from a female donor in good health, enrolled as a control in a pregnancy study.

This clone was recorded many times. The sample contains more than one DNA sequence encoding this CDR3. The V and J genes are TRBV5-6 and TRBJ2-7; 7 bases are shared with TRBD1. The junction had 4 bases not matched to a gene; V was cut back by 1 base and J by 3 bases. Germline loops: CDR1 SGHDT, CDR2 YYEEEE. The CDR3 has 14 residues. The CDR3 loop reads CASSLYGTDYEQYF. DNA of the CDR3: TGTGCCAGCAGCTTGTATGGGACAGACTACGAGCAGTACTTC.

J is TRBJ2-3 and V is TRBV5-1; the match to TRBD2 covers 11 bases. The CDR3 is 16 residues long. CDR1 and CDR2 from the germline V gene are SGHRS and YFSETQ. Unmatched junction bases numbered 9, after V lost 4 bases and J lost 5 bases. CDR3 loop: CASSVISGGAQDTQYF. The CDR3, as DNA: TGCGCCAGCAGCGTTATTAGCGGGGGGGCGCAAGATACGCAGTATTTT.

CDR3 in amino acids: CASSSMSSTDTQYF. The CDR3 coding sequence is TGTGCCAGCAGCTCCATGAGTAGCACAGATACGCAGTATTTT. V usage is TRBV7-3 and J usage is TRBJ2-3; D remains unclear. Trimming took off 4 bases at V and 0 bases at J, with 8 bases between the two ends. Germline values: CDR1 SGHTA, CDR2 FQGTGA. This CDR3 is 14 amino acids long.

V usage is TRBV12-5 and J usage is TRBJ2-1; 7 bases fit TRBD1. Trimming removed 7 bases from V and 4 bases from J; junction bases left unmatched: 10. Per germline, CDR1 LGHNT and CDR2 FRNRAP. The CDR3 length is 15 residues. The chain's CDR3 is CASALRDSHYNEQFF. CDR3 DNA: TGTGCTAGTGCCCTACGGGACAGTCATTACAATGAGCAGTTCTTC.

The chain has TRBV10-3 and TRBJ1-3; D gene unclear. The CDR3 is 12 amino acids. Germline V gene lookup returns CDR1 ENHRY and CDR2 SYGVKD. V lost 7 bases to trimming and J lost 4 bases, with 8 bases between them. CDR3 residues: CAIMSQGNTIYF. DNA of the CDR3: TGTGCCATCATGTCACAGGGAAACACCATATATTTT.

J is TRBJ1-1 and V is TRBV7-3; 8 bases fit TRBD1. Unmatched junction bases numbered 1, after V lost 3 bases and J lost 1 base. This CDR3 comprises 14 residues. Germline CDR1 is SGHTA and CDR2 is FQGTGA. CDR3 DNA: TGTGCCAGCAGCTTTGGACAGGGGAACACTGAAGCTTTCTTT. As protein: CASSFGQGNTEAFF.

The chain employs TRBV21-1 and TRBJ1-5; TRBD1 is taken as the D call from the table, unchecked against the DNA. TRBV21-1 is flagged as a pseudogene. CDR3 size: 14 residues. CDR3 amino acids: CASSPDRGRQPQHF. The CDR3 DNA reads as TGTGCCAGCAGCCCTGACAGGGGGCGGCAGCCCCAGCATTTT.

The chain recombines TRBV11-2 with TRBJ1-5; 8 bases are shared with TRBD1. CDR3 size: 16 residues. The germline gives CDR1 SGHAT, CDR2 FQNNGV. The V segment lost 0 bases and the J segment 4 bases; nucleotides outside the gene matches: 5. The CDR3 coding sequence is TGTGCCAGCAGCTTAGAGACAGGGGTTGGGAATCAGCCCCAGCATTTT. Its translation: CASSLETGVGNQPQHF.

This clone was detected only once. The rearrangement joins TRBV2 to TRBJ1-2, with 10 positions matching TRBD1. CDR1 SNHLY and CDR2 FYNNEI come from the germline V gene. The CDR3 totals 15 residues. V was pared by 3 bases and J by 4 bases, with 5 bases of the junction left unmatched. CDR3 amino acids: CASSEGQGKVYGYTF. In DNA, the CDR3 is TGTGCCAGCAGTGAGGGACAGGGGAAGGTCTATGGCTACACCTTC.

The chain combines TRBV6-5 with TRBJ1-2; a possible D gene is TRBD1 (6 bases). The length of the CDR3 is 14 residues. V was clipped by 6 bases and J by 5 bases, with 16 bases between them. Per the germline V gene, CDR1 is MNHEY and CDR2 is SVGAGI. The CDR3 loop reads CASSPSFGQYGYTF. The CDR3 nucleotides are TGTGCCAGCAGCCCCTCATTCGGACAGTATGGCTACACCTTC.

The CDR3 DNA follows: TGTGCCAGCAGCCCGCGACTGATGAACACTGAAGCTTTCTTT. Its protein product is CASSPRLMNTEAFF. The V call is TRBV7-2, the J call TRBJ1-1, with D unclear. This CDR3 comprises 14 residues. Trimming took off 5 bases at V and 0 bases at J, with 10 bases between the two ends. Germline V gives CDR1 SGHTA, CDR2 FQGNSA.

The chain couples TRBV4-1 to TRBJ2-3; D might be TRBD1 (6 bases). This CDR3 has 15 residues. Trimming pared 6 bases from V and 5 bases from J, leaving 18 bases between. Per the germline V gene, CDR1 is MGHRA and CDR2 is YSYEKL. As DNA, the CDR3 is TGCGCCAGCAGACTTCTAGGGGGTCCAGAAGATACGCAGTATTTT. Amino acids: CASRLLGGPEDTQYF.

The chain is built from TRBV10-3 and TRBJ1-3, with 7 positions matching TRBD1. Germline assignment: CDR1 ENHRY and CDR2 SYGVKD. This CDR3 spans 14 amino acids. V shed 8 bases, J shed 1 base, and the junction held 5 bases outside the gene matches. The CDR3 coding sequence is TGTGCCATCGCACCAGGGGGTTCTGGAAACACCATATATTTT. Protein sequence: CAIAPGGSGNTIYF.